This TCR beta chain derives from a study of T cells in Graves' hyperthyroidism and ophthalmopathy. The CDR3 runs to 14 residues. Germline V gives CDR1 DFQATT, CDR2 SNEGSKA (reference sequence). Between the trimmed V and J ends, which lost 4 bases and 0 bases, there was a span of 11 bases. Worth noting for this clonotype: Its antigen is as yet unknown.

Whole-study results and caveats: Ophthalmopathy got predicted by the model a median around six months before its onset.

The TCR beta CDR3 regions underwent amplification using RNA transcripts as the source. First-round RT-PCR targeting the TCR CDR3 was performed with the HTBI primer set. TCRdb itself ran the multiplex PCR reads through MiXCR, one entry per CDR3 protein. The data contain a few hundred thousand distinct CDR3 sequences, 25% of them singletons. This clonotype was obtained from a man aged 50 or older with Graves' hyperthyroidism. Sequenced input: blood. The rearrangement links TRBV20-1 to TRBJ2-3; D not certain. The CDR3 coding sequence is TGCAGTGCTAAGCAGCACTTGAGCACAGATACGCAGTATTTT. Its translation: CSAKQHLSTDTQYF.